This T cell receptor (beta chain) was observed in a study of blood T cell repertoires in COVID-19 (TCRdb year 2020). At the level of the whole study: Samples from collaborators originated in the United States, Italy and Spain and spanned both the acute and convalescent phases of COVID-19. Sample metadata almost always included a de-identified subject ID, COVID-19 status, age in years and sex. Deeply sampled blood TCRbeta repertoires from subjects exposed to, actively infected with, or recovered from COVID-19 were included in the dataset. Where available, HLA class I and class II types were taken from metadata supplied by the sample provider and were not determined by assay-based typing. Samples were obtained from the ongoing ImmuneRACE study (first 160 participants) and from about 1,300 subjects provided by 6 global collaborators. The repertoires were released in a freely available public database meant as a resource for research on the immune response to SARS-CoV-2. The prospective study material was composed of cDNA or gDNA derived from T cells, B-cell-depleted T cells, or PBMCs.

Results and caveats for the whole study, not just this receptor: Clinical and demographic metadata were provided uncurated, with the amount varying by source and participant.

Note on this clone: The target of this receptor is not known. No base quality values were provided; no much bigger clone lies one nucleotide off.

Another Seattle source contributed samples from volunteer blood donors who had recovered from COVID-19. Collaborating institutions collected whole blood in K2EDTA tubes following their own protocols. For TCRbeta analysis, collaborator samples were shipped as frozen whole blood, as isolated PBMCs, or as DNA extracted from either sample type. The immunoSEQ Assay, a bias-controlled multiplex PCR, was used to amplify TCRbeta CDR3 regions from genomic DNA. The source study handled its data this way. Within the assay, amplification of reference gene primers was used to estimate how many nucleated cells each sample contained. Sequence reads were collapsed and filtered to measure the absolute abundance of every unique TCRbeta CDR3 rearrangement. For each sample, productive Simpson clonality was calculated by taking the square root of Simpson's diversity index across productive rearrangements. TCRdb obtained this table from immuneACCESS and retained in-frame rearrangements with V and J assigned. These tables miss some clones; where compared with another copy, unresolved V genes account for less than half of the shortfall, and the remainder is unexplained. V and J calls and clone size come straight from that table; D and trimming were deduced from the DNA. This sample lists 130,000 to 150,000 clones; roughly 80% were detected once. The ten top clones hold about 4% of the sample.

The CDR3 has 17 amino acids, counting the end cysteine and phenylalanine. Just CDR3 DNA is preserved here, 51 bases in frame from base 1. The sequence was obtained from a man between 65 and 85 years old who had recovered from COVID-19. Sequences were obtained from peripheral blood. The rearranged chain carries TRBV21-1 and TRBJ1-5; the table's TRBD1 call for D was not verified on the DNA. TRBV21-1 corresponds to a pseudogene. The CDR3 reads CASSKMPGTGNNQPQHF. The DNA sequence is given as TGTGCCAGCAGCAAAATGCCCGGGACAGGGAACAATCAGCCCCAGCATTTT.